These 29 T cell receptor beta chains share one sample of origin, sequenced in a study of T cells in Graves' hyperthyroidism and ophthalmopathy. TCR beta CDR3 region amplification was performed from RNA transcripts. First-round RT-PCR of the TCR CDR3 relied on the HTBI primer set. In TCRdb, the multiplex PCR reads were re-called with MiXCR into one record per CDR3 protein. The sample holds fewer than 450,000 distinct CDR3 sequences, about a fifth seen once. The specimen sequenced was blood. These receptors all stem from a young man with Graves' ophthalmopathy.

This clonotype appeared a few times. The chain links TRBV5-8 to TRBJ1-2, with TRBD1 matching over 7 bases. J gave up 7 bases and V 2 bases, and 17 bases lay outside the gene matches. CDR1 and CDR2 (germline): SGHTS, YDEGEE. The CDR3 has 17 amino acids. The CDR3 nucleotides read TGTGCCAGCAGCTTAGGTTACATCACAGGGGACGTGTCTGGCTACACCTTC. Translated, it gives CASSLGYITGDVSGYTF.

This clonotype has a count of ten or more. This sequence joins TRBV27 and TRBJ1-2, with TRBD1 identical over 8 bases. Germline lookup yields CDR1 MNHEY and CDR2 SMNVEV (reference sequence). V was clipped by 6 bases and J by 7 bases; unmatched bases: 10. The CDR3 is made up of 14 amino acids. The DNA of the CDR3 is TGTGCCAGCAGACTAGACAGGGGAGGCGTTGGCTACACCTTC. It yields the protein CASRLDRGGVGYTF.

In this sample, this clonotype turned up a few times. J is TRBJ1-4 and V is TRBV19, with 7 bases identical to TRBD1. V lost 4 bases and J lost 8; bases outside the gene matches: 10. Germline V CDR1 and CDR2: LNHDA, SQIVND (reference sequence). The CDR3 sequence is 15 residues long. The CDR3 DNA sequence: TGTGCCAGTAGTACCTTACAGGGGAACGAGGAAAAACTGTTTTTT. Translation gives CASSTLQGNEEKLFF.

The chain carries TRBV28 and TRBJ1-4; 9 bases are a match to TRBD1. Per the germline V gene, CDR1 is MDHEN and CDR2 is SYDVKM. Trimming removed 5 bases from V and 8 bases from J; junction bases left unmatched: 6. The CDR3 covers 14 residues. The CDR3 DNA is TGTGCCAGCAGTACAGGGGGCGCACGGGAAAAACTGTTTTTT. It codes for CASSTGGAREKLFF.

This clonotype was picked up a small number of times. The chain combines TRBV20-1 with TRBJ1-5; D call uncertain. Trimming took off 2 bases at V and 3 bases at J, with 8 bases between the two ends. The CDR3 is 13 residues long. Germline CDR1 reads DFQATT; CDR2 reads SNEGSKA (reference sequence). CDR3 coding DNA: TGCAGTGCTAGACGGACGGACAATCAGCCCCAGCATTTT. Protein product: CSARRTDNQPQHF.

This clonotype appeared a few times. The chain recombines TRBV7-3 with TRBJ1-6, with D perhaps TRBD1 (6 bases). The CDR3 extends over 14 amino acids. Trimming pared 2 bases from V and 9 bases from J, leaving 11 bases between. Germline assignment: CDR1 SGHTA and CDR2 FQGTGA. This chain's CDR3 is CASSLDQGPSPLHF. The DNA for the CDR3 is TGTGCCAGCAGCTTAGACCAGGGGCCTTCACCCCTCCACTTT.

This sequence joins TRBV10-2 and TRBJ1-1; D gene uncertain. CDR1 is WSHSY and CDR2 is SAAADI in the germline V gene. V dropped 3 bases and J dropped 11 bases, with 13 bases sitting between them. CDR3 length equals 12 residues. The CDR3 is CASSERNKYAFF. The CDR3 nucleotides read TGCGCCAGCAGTGAAAGGAACAAGTATGCTTTCTTT.

The V and J genes are TRBV29-1 and TRBJ2-3; TRBD2 agrees at 10 bases. Germline V CDR1 and CDR2: SQVTM, ANQGSEA. There are 15 residues in the CDR3. The junction had 10 bases not matched to a gene; V was cut back by 8 bases and J by 2 bases. The CDR3 coding sequence is TGCAGCTCAAGGACTAGCGGACAAATCACAGATACGCAGTATTTT. Amino acid sequence: CSSRTSGQITDTQYF.

The gene calls are TRBV19 and TRBJ2-1; 8 positions match TRBD1. Germline V gene data show CDR1 as LNHDA and CDR2 as SQIVND (reference sequence). This CDR3 region has 15 residues. Unmatched junction bases numbered 12, after V lost 9 bases and J lost 5 bases. The CDR3 region is CASCTYGTGNNEQFF. CDR3 coding DNA: TGTGCCAGCTGTACCTACGGGACAGGCAACAATGAGCAGTTCTTC.

This clonotype appeared a single time. The chain employs TRBV5-6 and TRBJ2-3; the D call may be TRBD1 or TRBD2 (5 bases each). The CDR3 has 18 amino acids. Trimming cost V 2 bases and J 2 bases, with 21 bases left between them. Germline lookup yields CDR1 SGHDT and CDR2 YYEEEE. CDR3 region: CASSFNFDSGEVTDTQYF. CDR3 DNA: TGTGCCAGCAGCTTTAATTTTGACAGCGGAGAAGTCACAGATACGCAGTATTTT. Based on the CDR3 plus reference TRBV5-6 and TRBJ2-3, the full variable domain is DAGVTQSPTHLIKTRGQQVTLRCSPKSGHDTVSWYQQALGQGPQFIFQYYEEEERQRGNFPDRFSGHQFPNYSSELNVNALLLGDSALYLCASSFNFDSGEVTDTQYFGPGTRLTVL.

In its sample, this clonotype was seen a few times. The rearrangement uses TRBV11-2 and TRBJ2-3; 8 bases are shared with TRBD2. Germline-derived CDR1 and CDR2 are SGHAT and FQNNGV. This CDR3 contains 15 residues. V was clipped by 5 bases and J by 3 bases; unmatched bases: 7. Written as DNA, the CDR3 is TGTGCCAGCAGCCACGGGGGGGCTGGGACAGATACGCAGTATTTT. Its protein product is CASSHGGAGTDTQYF.

This clonotype was counted ten times or more. V gene TRBV20-1 combines with J gene TRBJ1-1; D gene uncertain. V was cut by 0 bases and J by 1 base, with 3 bases left in between. Germline assignment: CDR1 DFQATT and CDR2 SNEGSKA (reference sequence). The CDR3 extends over 12 amino acids. Here the CDR3 reads CSARDPNTEAFF. DNA for the CDR3: TGCAGTGCTAGAGACCCGAACACTGAAGCTTTCTTT.

CDR3 region: CASSETGRGQSSPLHF. DNA of the CDR3: TGTGCCAGCAGTGAAACCGGTAGGGGTCAGAGCTCACCCCTCCACTTT. The rearrangement uses TRBV2 and TRBJ1-6, with D possibly matching TRBD1 (5 bases). CDR3 length equals 16 residues. V lost 2 bases and J 10 bases, leaving 18 bases between the germline ends. Per germline, CDR1 SNHLY and CDR2 FYNNEI.

V and J are TRBV3-1 and TRBJ2-7; 12 nucleotides agree with TRBD1. CDR1 is LGHDT, CDR2 YNNKEL, per germline (reference sequence). CDR3 length equals 19 residues. Unmatched junction bases numbered 14, after V lost 3 bases and J lost 2 bases. The CDR3 is CASSHRDRGRSWGTYEQYF. CDR3 nucleotides: TGTGCCAGCAGCCACCGGGACAGGGGGCGCAGTTGGGGGACCTACGAGCAGTACTTC.

This clonotype has a count of ten or more. The rearrangement uses TRBV9 and TRBJ1-4; D not resolved. The ends were cut back, 0 bases at V and 0 bases at J, with 6 bases in the middle. Germline V CDR1 and CDR2: SGDLS, YYNGEE. The CDR3 length is 15 residues. DNA of the CDR3: TGTGCCAGCAGCGTAGGGGTGGCAACTAATGAAAAACTGTTTTTT. Its translation: CASSVGVATNEKLFF. The variable domain in full, completed from reference TRBV9 and TRBJ1-4, reads DSGVTQTPKHLITATGQRVTLRCSPRSGDLSVYWYQQSLDQGLQFLIQYYNGEERAKGNILERFSAQQFPDLHSELNLSSLELGDSALYFCASSVGVATNEKLFFGSGTQLSVL.

The sample holds many counts of this clonotype. The chain recombines TRBV27 with TRBJ2-1; TRBD2 is a possible D gene (6 bases). The CDR3 is 15 amino acids. V was pared by 3 bases and J by 3 bases, with 12 bases between. The V gene's germline CDR1 is MNHEY and CDR2 SMNVEV (reference sequence). For the CDR3, the DNA is TGTGCCAGCAGTTTGGCGGGGTCTATCTACAATGAGCAGTTCTTC. It translates to CASSLAGSIYNEQFF.

This clonotype was found many times. This chain uses TRBV5-6 with TRBJ1-2; D might be TRBD1 (5 bases). The V end lost 0 bases, the J end lost 7 bases, and 10 bases lay between the germline ends. Germline V gene lookup returns CDR1 SGHDT and CDR2 YYEEEE. The CDR3 has 13 residues. CDR3 in amino acids: CASSLEQGAGYTF. The DNA of the CDR3 is TGTGCCAGCAGCTTGGAGCAGGGTGCTGGCTACACCTTC.

In its sample, this clonotype was seen many times. This chain links TRBV7-9 with TRBJ1-6; D possibly corresponds to TRBD1 (5 bases). CDR3 size: 10 residues. The germline V gene encodes CDR1 SEHNR and CDR2 FQNEAQ (reference sequence). The V and J ends lost 6 bases and 15 bases respectively, with 9 bases between them. CDR3: CASSSTGLHF. In nucleotides, the CDR3 is TGTGCCAGCAGTTCCACAGGCCTCCACTTT.

The J gene is TRBJ1-1, the V gene TRBV6-1; D not resolved. CDR1 is MNHNS, CDR2 SASEGT, per germline. The V end was cut by 6 bases, the J end by 5 bases, with 16 bases between. The CDR3 is 14 residues long. As DNA, the CDR3 is TGTGCCAGCAGAGTATCGCTGGTGGGTACTGAAGCTTTCTTT. The encoded protein is CASRVSLVGTEAFF.

There are many counts of this clonotype. CDR3 region: CASRTAGARGVAFF. CDR3 sequence (DNA): TGTGCCAGCAGAACAGCAGGGGCCAGGGGTGTAGCTTTCTTT. J is TRBJ1-1 and V is TRBV6-2 or TRBV6-3; tentative D call: TRBD1 (6 bases). The CDR3 is 14 residues long. V lost 6 bases to trimming and J lost 10 bases, with 21 bases between them. Per the germline V gene, CDR1 is MNHEY and CDR2 is SVGEGT.

This clonotype was seen only a few times. The V and J genes are TRBV7-2 and TRBJ1-3, with D perhaps TRBD1 (6 bases). Germline CDR1 SGHTA, CDR2 FQGNSA. The V gene lost 3 bases and the J gene lost 2 bases, with 11 bases spanning the gap. The CDR3 consists of 15 residues. CDR3 in amino acids: CASSLQGSAGNTIYF. CDR3 DNA: TGTGCCAGCAGCTTGCAGGGGAGCGCTGGAAACACCATATATTTT. The full variable domain, its missing parts supplied by reference TRBV7-2 and TRBJ1-3, is GAGVSQSPSNKVTEKGKDVELRCDPISGHTALYWYRQSLGQGLEFLIYFQGNSAPDKSGLPSDRFSAERTGGSVSTLTIQRTQQEDSAVYLCASSLQGSAGNTIYFGEGSWLTVV.

This clonotype was found a few times. J is TRBJ1-2 and V is TRBV20-1; tentatively, D is TRBD1 (5 bases). The CDR3 consists of 17 residues. In germline, CDR1 is DFQATT, CDR2 SNEGSKA (reference sequence). The ends were cut back, 1 base at V and 1 base at J, with 19 bases in the middle. CDR3 amino acids: CSARASGTGDLNYGYTF. CDR3 bases: TGCAGTGCTAGAGCCTCCGGAACGGGGGATCTTAACTATGGCTACACCTTC.

This clonotype was detected ten times or more. The chain has TRBV5-1 and TRBJ2-1; D is undetermined. Trimming cost V 2 bases and J 9 bases, with 9 bases left between them. The CDR3 spans 12 residues. Germline CDR1 and CDR2: SGHRS and YFSETQ. The CDR3 is CASSFDAPEQFF. The CDR3 DNA reads TGCGCCAGCAGCTTTGACGCGCCTGAGCAGTTCTTC.

This clonotype was detected a few times. The chain combines TRBV19 with TRBJ2-1, with TRBD2 as a possible D gene (5 bases). The CDR3 is 15 amino acids. Trimming removed 2 bases from V and 0 bases from J, with 8 bases in between. Germline V gives CDR1 LNHDA, CDR2 SQIVND (reference sequence). This CDR3 reads CASSISGNSYNEQFF. CDR3 nucleotide sequence: TGTGCCAGTAGTATATCGGGGAACTCCTACAATGAGCAGTTCTTC.

Only a few counts were recorded for this clonotype. The chain couples TRBV6-1 to TRBJ2-1; 12 bases are a match to TRBD2. This CDR3 has 14 amino acids. J was trimmed by 9 bases and V by 8 bases; bases with no gene match: 8. Germline CDR1 is MNHNS and CDR2 is SASEGT. CDR3 protein: CASATSGGWGEQFF. CDR3 DNA: TGTGCCAGCGCCACTAGCGGGGGGTGGGGTGAGCAGTTCTTC.

There are a few counts of this clonotype. The chain links TRBV7-9 to TRBJ1-6, with D unresolved. Per germline, CDR1 SEHNR and CDR2 FQNEAQ (reference sequence). The ends were cut back, 0 bases at V and 9 bases at J, with 3 bases in the middle. This CDR3 spans 12 amino acids. CDR3 nucleotide sequence: TGTGCCAGCAGCTTAGCAGGTTCACCCCTCCACTTT. The encoded protein is CASSLAGSPLHF.

The chain couples TRBV4-1 to TRBJ2-3; 10 nucleotides match TRBD1. CDR1 is MGHRA, CDR2 YSYEKL, per germline. This CDR3 has 15 amino acids. The V gene end was trimmed by 6 bases and the J gene end by 0 bases; junction bases not matched to a gene: 3. The CDR3 nucleotides read TGCGCCAGCAGATGGACAGGGGGTAGCACAGATACGCAGTATTTT. It is translated as CASRWTGGSTDTQYF.

About this clonotype itself: One end of the junction varies from germline; a read error may be responsible. The chain couples TRBV7-2 to TRBJ2-6; D unclear. Germline loops: CDR1 SGHTA, CDR2 FQGNSA. The CDR3 sequence is 15 residues long. CDR3: CASRLESSGANVLTF. CDR3 in DNA: TGTGCCAGCAGATTAGAGTCGAGTGGGGCCAACGTCCTGACTTTC.

This clonotype was recorded many times. The J gene is TRBJ1-4, the V gene TRBV12-3 or TRBV12-4; TRBD1 matches 8 bases. The CDR3 loop spans 15 amino acids. V shed 5 bases and J 8 bases; nucleotides not matched to a gene: 10. This CDR3 reads CASSPDRGLREKLFF. CDR3 bases: TGTGCCAGCAGTCCAGACAGGGGACTTCGGGAAAAACTGTTTTTT.